What follows are 28 T cell receptor beta chains derived from one specimen sequenced in a study of post-analysis software for immune sequencing data (dated by TCRdb to between 2015 and 2016). The library was generated by PCR. Instrument on record: Illumina HiSeq 2500. To reduce PCR and sequencing biases, unique molecular identifiers were built into the TCR beta cDNA libraries. TCRdb redid the processing of the public reads, applying fastp at Q25 and MiXCR, and retained in-frame beta chains. Rows with a matching CDR3 protein are joined into one entry that keeps the most common DNA and genes. The sample table records hundreds of thousands of distinct CDR3 sequences; 59% of these occur just once. The ten top clones hold about 10% of the sample. These receptors are not linked to any known antigen. General conclusions and limits of the study: Significantly higher frequencies in patients than in controls were found for roughly 5 TRBV segments, including TRBV5-6, TRBV5-1 and TRBV20-1.

Material: blood. All receptors come from a girl aged 2 to 10 with multiple sclerosis.

This chain uses TRBV11-2 with TRBJ1-2; D gene uncertain. Per the germline V gene, CDR1 is SGHAT and CDR2 is FQNNGV. V gave up 8 bases and J gave up 8 bases, with 12 bases separating them. The CDR3 totals 11 residues. CDR3 sequence: CASQLGWGYTF. CDR3 DNA: TGTGCCAGCCAGCTCGGCTGGGGCTACACCTTC.

The chain links TRBV10-3 to TRBJ2-5; 10 bases are shared with TRBD1. The J call may be in error: the DNA end matches TRBJ2-7 better. This CDR3 comprises 18 residues. CDR1 and CDR2 (germline): ENHRY, SYGVKD. The CDR3 nucleotides read TGTGCCATCAGTGACCCCTCGAGGATGGGACAGGGGACCTACGAGCAGTACTTC. The encoded protein is CAISDPSRMGQGTYEQYF.

This clonotype was detected only a few times. A junction boundary mismatches the germline segment, possibly from a read error. The chain combines TRBV5-1 with TRBJ2-3, with 10 bases fitting TRBD2. Germline V gives CDR1 SGHRS, CDR2 YFSETQ. CDR3 length equals 16 residues. The CDR3 loop reads CASSLRTSGSTDTQYF. The DNA for the CDR3 is TGTGCCAGCAGTCTTCGGACTAGCGGTAGCACAGATACGCAGTATTTT.

This chain joins TRBV7-2 and TRBJ2-3; no clear D gene. Trimming pared 0 bases from V and 1 base from J, leaving 8 bases between. CDR3 size: 15 residues. Germline-derived CDR1 and CDR2 are SGHTA and FQGNSA. In nucleotides, the CDR3 is TGTGCCAGCAGCTTAGCCTCAACCCGCACAGATACGCAGTATTTT. Protein sequence: CASSLASTRTDTQYF.

J is TRBJ1-2 and V is TRBV2, with TRBD1 matching over 9 bases. The CDR3 runs to 14 residues. Per germline, CDR1 SNHLY and CDR2 FYNNEI. Germline trimming cut 5 bases from V and 10 bases from J; bases unmatched to any gene: 11. The chain's CDR3 is CASSSDWTGADYTF. Written as DNA, the CDR3 is TGTGCCAGCAGTTCGGACTGGACAGGGGCGGACTACACCTTC.

There are a few counts of this clonotype. V and J are TRBV5-6 and TRBJ2-3; no firm D call. Germline CDR1 SGHDT, CDR2 YYEEEE. CDR3 size: 12 residues. Trimming shortened V by 0 bases and J by 6 bases, and 5 bases separated the two germline ends. The CDR3 reads CASSLGKDTQYF. CDR3 DNA: TGTGCCAGCAGCTTGGGGAAGGATACGCAGTATTTT.

The rearrangement uses TRBV10-3 and TRBJ2-1, with 8 bases identical to TRBD1. The CDR3 is made up of 13 amino acids. The junction had 3 bases not matched to a gene; V was cut back by 6 bases and J by 5 bases. Germline V gene data show CDR1 as ENHRY and CDR2 as SYGVKD. The CDR3 DNA reads as TGTGCCATCAGGGGGACAGGCGACAATGAGCAGTTCTTC. Encoded protein: CAIRGTGDNEQFF.

J is TRBJ1-1 and V is TRBV12-3 or TRBV12-4; TRBD1 agrees at 9 bases. With V trimmed by 6 bases and J by 4 bases, 12 bases remained unmatched. This CDR3 has 16 residues. This CDR3 is CASRVTGGRGGTEAFF. CDR3 coding DNA: TGTGCCAGCAGAGTCACAGGGGGCCGAGGGGGCACTGAAGCTTTCTTT.

The rearrangement uses TRBV5-1 and TRBJ2-6; D is uncertain. Germline CDR1 and CDR2: SGHRS and YFSETQ. V was pared by 5 bases and J by 2 bases, with 8 bases between. CDR3 length: 14 amino acids. CDR3 DNA sequence: TGCGCCAGCAGGAGTTTAACTGGGGCCAACGTCCTGACTTTC. Protein product: CASRSLTGANVLTF. The complete variable domain, with remaining parts taken from reference TRBV5-1 and TRBJ2-6, reads KAGVTQTPRYLIKTRGQQVTLSCSPISGHRSVSWYQQTPGQGLQFLFEYFSETQRNKGNFPGRFSGRQFSNSRSEMNVSTLELGDSALYLCASRSLTGANVLTFGAGSRLTVL.

The chain links TRBV4-2 to TRBJ2-2; 10 nucleotides match TRBD1. In germline, CDR1 is LGHNA, CDR2 YNFKEQ. The CDR3 sequence is 16 residues long. J gave up 7 bases and V 2 bases, and 7 bases lay outside the gene matches. CDR3 nucleotide sequence: TGTGCCAGCAGCCAATACCAGGGGGACAGGGGCGGGGAGCTGTTTTTT. This encodes CASSQYQGDRGGELFF.

J is TRBJ1-2 and V is TRBV29-1; D is undetermined. The ends were cut back, 4 bases at V and 5 bases at J, with 8 bases in the middle. Germline assignment: CDR1 SQVTM and CDR2 ANQGSEA. The CDR3 extends over 11 amino acids. The CDR3 is CSVGADYGYTF. CDR3 in DNA: TGCAGCGTTGGGGCAGATTATGGCTACACCTTC.

This chain links TRBV12-3 or TRBV12-4 with TRBJ2-4; 7 bases map to TRBD1. The CDR3 length is 15 residues. V shed 5 bases, J shed 3 bases, and the junction held 7 bases outside the gene matches. The CDR3 DNA is TGTGCCAGCAGTCCAAACAGGGGAAGCAAAAACATTCAGTACTTC. Translating gives CASSPNRGSKNIQYF.

The chain links TRBV5-1 to TRBJ2-1; 8 nucleotides line up with TRBD2. Germline V gives CDR1 SGHRS, CDR2 YFSETQ. V lost 0 bases, J lost 9 bases, and 8 bases stayed unmatched. The CDR3 totals 15 residues. CDR3 sequence: CASSLARGGASEQFF. CDR3 DNA sequence: TGCGCCAGCAGCTTGGCTCGGGGGGGGGCCAGTGAGCAGTTCTTC.

The chain joins TRBV20-1 to TRBJ2-5, with D tentatively TRBD2 (6 bases). The CDR3 has 11 amino acids. Germline-derived CDR1 and CDR2 are DFQATT and SNEGSKA (reference sequence). V lost 7 bases and J 5 bases, leaving 11 bases between the germline ends. The CDR3 coding sequence is TGCAGTGGTCAGGGAGGCGAGACCCAGTACTTC. It translates to CSGQGGETQYF.

The V call is TRBV11-1, the J call TRBJ2-1; possibly TRBD2 for D (7 bases). The CDR3 contains 18 residues. The V end lost 2 bases, the J end lost 1 base, and 18 bases lay between the germline ends. Germline V gene sequence: CDR1 SGHAT, CDR2 FQDESV (reference sequence). CDR3: CASSLRGVAGVSYNEQFF. The CDR3 bases are TGTGCCAGCAGCTTAAGGGGGGTGGCGGGAGTGTCCTACAATGAGCAGTTCTTC.

V is TRBV12-3 or TRBV12-4 and J is TRBJ2-3; TRBD2 agrees at 9 bases. The CDR3 spans 15 residues. The V segment lost 1 base and the J segment 4 bases; nucleotides outside the gene matches: 3. The CDR3, as DNA: TGTGCCAGCAGTTTAGGGTCTAGCGGGGCAGATACGCAGTATTTT. It translates to CASSLGSSGADTQYF.

In its sample, this clonotype was seen a few times. The chain links TRBV6-5 to TRBJ1-2, with 10 bases identical to TRBD1. The CDR3 length is 18 residues. Germline-derived CDR1 and CDR2 are MNHEY and SVGAGI. V was clipped by 2 bases and J by 0 bases; unmatched bases: 9. CDR3 nucleotides: TGTGCCAGCAGTTACCGACAAGACAGGGGGCGGTCTAACTATGGCTACACCTTC. Amino acids: CASSYRQDRGRSNYGYTF.

This chain links TRBV7-2 with TRBJ1-2, with D unresolved. The germline CDR1 and CDR2 sequences are SGHTA and FQGNSA. This CDR3 is built from 12 residues. Trimming removed 4 bases from V and 8 bases from J, with 11 bases in between. The CDR3 spells CASSSEFTGYTF. In nucleotides, the CDR3 is TGTGCCAGCAGCTCCGAATTCACAGGCTACACCTTC.

This sequence joins TRBV24-1 and TRBJ2-4; 7 nucleotides match TRBD1. V lost 3 bases, J lost 15 bases, and 13 bases stayed unmatched. The CDR3 contains 14 residues. Germline V CDR1 and CDR2: KGHDR, SFDVKD. The CDR3 DNA reads as TGTGCCACCAGTGATGCTACAGGGGATTACGAGCGGTACTTC. This translates into CATSDATGDYERYF.

This clonotype was seen only once. At one end the junction does not follow the germline gene, possibly because of a read error. The gene calls are TRBV7-2 and TRBJ2-6; D may be TRBD2 (6 bases). Germline values: CDR1 SGHTA, CDR2 FQGNSA. The CDR3 is 19 residues long. This CDR3 is CASSLRPTSTTSGANVRTF. CDR3 sequence (DNA): TGTGCCAGCAGCTTAAGGCCCACTAGCACCACTTCTGGGGCCAACGTCCGGACTTTC.

The gene calls are TRBV2 and TRBJ2-7, with D possibly matching TRBD1 (6 bases). Germline CDR1 reads SNHLY; CDR2 reads FYNNEI. The V end was cut by 6 bases, the J end by 6 bases, with 21 bases between. CDR3 length: 15 residues. The CDR3 spells CASRPTQGLESEQYF. The CDR3 nucleotides are TGTGCCAGCAGACCTACACAGGGTTTGGAGAGCGAGCAGTACTTC. The variable domain in full, with the rest retrieved from reference TRBV2 and TRBJ2-7, is EPEVTQTPSHQVTQMGQEVILRCVPISNHLYFYWYRQILGQKVEFLVSFYNNEISEKSEIFDDQFSVERPDGSNFTLKIRSTKLEDSAMYFCASRPTQGLESEQYFGPGTRLTVT.

V usage is TRBV4-2 and J usage is TRBJ1-2; D is perhaps TRBD1 (6 bases). V gave up 3 bases and J gave up 7 bases, with 15 bases separating them. The germline gives CDR1 LGHNA, CDR2 YNFKEQ. CDR3 length: 14 residues. This CDR3 is CASSHANTGSGYTF. The CDR3 DNA reads as TGTGCCAGCAGCCACGCTAATACAGGGAGTGGCTACACCTTC.

V gene TRBV20-1 combines with J gene TRBJ2-1; D remains unclear. CDR1 DFQATT and CDR2 SNEGSKA come from the germline V gene (reference sequence). This CDR3 region has 14 residues. Trimming left V 5 bases short and J 9 bases short, with 20 bases between. Here the CDR3 reads CSAGQRSYNAEQFF. The CDR3 DNA reads as TGCAGTGCTGGGCAGAGGTCCTACAATGCTGAGCAGTTCTTC.

This clonotype showed up just a few times. The rearrangement links TRBV6-5 to TRBJ2-3; no firm D call. V dropped 9 bases and J dropped 0 bases, with 4 bases sitting between them. This CDR3 is 11 amino acids long. Germline V gene data show CDR1 as MNHEY and CDR2 as SVGAGI. CDR3: CASGSTDTQYF. For the CDR3, the DNA is TGTGCCAGTGGGAGCACAGATACGCAGTATTTT.

The rearrangement uses TRBV7-2 and TRBJ1-5; tentative D call: TRBD1 (5 bases). CDR1 is SGHTA, CDR2 FQGNSA, per germline. The ends were cut back, 4 bases at V and 6 bases at J, with 19 bases in the middle. This CDR3 comprises 16 residues. DNA for the CDR3: TGTGCCAGCAGCTCGCAACCACCGGGGGGGGGTCAGCCCCAGCATTTT. As protein: CASSSQPPGGGQPQHF.

The chain joins TRBV3-1 to TRBJ2-1; 7 positions agree with TRBD2. CDR3 size: 14 residues. Trimming removed 0 bases from V and 7 bases from J; junction bases left unmatched: 3. Germline lookup yields CDR1 LGHDT and CDR2 YNNKEL (reference sequence). CDR3: CASSQEGGGNEQFF. The CDR3 coding sequence is TGTGCCAGCAGCCAAGAGGGGGGGGGGAATGAGCAGTTCTTC.

V is TRBV9 and J is TRBJ2-1; TRBD1 or TRBD2 may be the D gene (5 bases each). V was pared by 0 bases and J by 10 bases, with 17 bases between. Germline assignment: CDR1 SGDLS and CDR2 YYNGEE. This CDR3 is built from 15 residues. CDR3 in amino acids: CASSVGGSPTTEQFF. The CDR3 coding sequence is TGTGCCAGCAGCGTAGGGGGGTCGCCGACTACCGAGCAGTTCTTC.

J is TRBJ1-1 and V is TRBV9; D possibly corresponds to TRBD1 (5 bases). Trimming removed 2 bases from V and 3 bases from J, with 14 bases in between. The germline V gene encodes CDR1 SGDLS and CDR2 YYNGEE. The CDR3 has 15 amino acids. CDR3 in amino acids: CASSVQGGIDTEAFF. In DNA, the CDR3 is TGTGCCAGCAGCGTTCAGGGAGGAATAGACACTGAAGCTTTCTTT.